The text below deals with one T cell receptor (beta chain). Using immunoSEQ multiplex PCR, the repertoire was profiled, and TCRdb retains in-frame clones only, with some absent. The sample lists about 2.4 million clones, 90% to 95% occurring once. Per germline, CDR1 MDHEN and CDR2 SYDVKM. The V segment lost 6 bases and the J segment 3 bases; nucleotides outside the gene matches: 14. The CDR3 is 16 amino acids. The sample comes from a study of shared clonotypes between healthy human individuals. This TCR was recovered from a man between 18 and 29 years old in good health. Some clones in this sample may be carry-over from other donors' samples. The chain has TRBV28 and TRBJ2-7, with TRBD2 identical over 7 bases. The source material was naive CD4+ T cells from PBMCs. Described subset: CD45RA+ positively selected. The CDR3 is CASRASWEGRDYEQYF. The CDR3 nucleotides read TGTGCCAGCAGAGCCTCCTGGGAGGGCCGAGACTACGAGCAGTACTTC.